The clone carrying this T cell receptor beta chain was observed at least ten times. The CDR3 has 12 amino acids. Trimming took 6 bases from V and 7 from J, leaving 12 bases between them. TCRdb re-called the 5' RACE reads with MiXCR, one entry per CDR3 protein. The table lists 25,000 to 35,000 distinct CDR3 sequences, under 5.5% of them singletons. The data belong to a study of early T cells in non-severe SARS-CoV-2 infection. The V call is TRBV12-3 or TRBV12-4, the J call TRBJ1-2; unclear D gene. The source is an adult who was a healthcare worker with PCR-confirmed SARS-CoV-2 infection or an uninfected control (not recorded which). The sequencing used whole blood, collected at baseline. The CDR3 nucleotides are TGTGCCAGCAGGATCTGGGGAGGTGGCTACACCTTC. Protein: CASRIWGGGYTF.